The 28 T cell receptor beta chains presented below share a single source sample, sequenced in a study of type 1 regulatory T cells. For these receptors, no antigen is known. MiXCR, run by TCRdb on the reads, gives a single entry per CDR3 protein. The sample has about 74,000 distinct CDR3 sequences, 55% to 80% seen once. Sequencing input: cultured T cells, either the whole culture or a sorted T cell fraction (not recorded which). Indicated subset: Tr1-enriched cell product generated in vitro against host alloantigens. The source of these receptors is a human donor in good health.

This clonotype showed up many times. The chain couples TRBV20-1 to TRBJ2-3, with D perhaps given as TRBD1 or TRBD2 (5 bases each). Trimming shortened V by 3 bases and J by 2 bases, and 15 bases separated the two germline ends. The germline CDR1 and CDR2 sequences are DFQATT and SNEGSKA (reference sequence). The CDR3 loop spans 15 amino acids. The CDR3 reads CSASGFGTFTDTQYF. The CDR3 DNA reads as TGCAGTGCTAGTGGGTTCGGGACCTTCACAGATACGCAGTATTTT.

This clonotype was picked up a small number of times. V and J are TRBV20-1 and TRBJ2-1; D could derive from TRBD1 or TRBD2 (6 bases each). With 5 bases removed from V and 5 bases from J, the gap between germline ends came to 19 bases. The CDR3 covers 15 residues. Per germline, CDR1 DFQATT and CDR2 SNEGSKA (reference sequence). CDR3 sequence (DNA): TGCAGTGCTCTTATCCGGGGGCGTGCCCACAATGAGCAGTTCTTC. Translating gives CSALIRGRAHNEQFF.

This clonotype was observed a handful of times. The CDR3 DNA is TGTGCCAGCTCAAGGGACCGCAGAAACAATGAAAAACTGTTTTTT. It yields the protein CASSRDRRNNEKLFF. The chain carries TRBV2 and TRBJ1-4; TRBD1 is a possible D gene (5 bases). CDR3 size: 15 residues. Trimming shortened V by 8 bases and J by 5 bases, and 18 bases separated the two germline ends. Germline V lookup: CDR1 SNHLY, CDR2 FYNNEI. Together with reference TRBV2 and TRBJ1-4, the CDR3 gives the full variable domain: EPEVTQTPSHQVTQMGQEVILRCVPISNHLYFYWYRQILGQKVEFLVSFYNNEISEKSEIFDDQFSVERPDGSNFTLKIRSTKLEDSAMYFCASSRDRRNNEKLFFGSGTQLSVL.

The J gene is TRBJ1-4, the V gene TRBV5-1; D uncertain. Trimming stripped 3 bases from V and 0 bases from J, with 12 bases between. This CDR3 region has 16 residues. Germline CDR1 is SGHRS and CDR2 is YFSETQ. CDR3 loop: CASSWTEQATNEKLFF. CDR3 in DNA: TGCGCCAGCAGCTGGACCGAACAAGCAACTAATGAAAAACTGTTTTTT.

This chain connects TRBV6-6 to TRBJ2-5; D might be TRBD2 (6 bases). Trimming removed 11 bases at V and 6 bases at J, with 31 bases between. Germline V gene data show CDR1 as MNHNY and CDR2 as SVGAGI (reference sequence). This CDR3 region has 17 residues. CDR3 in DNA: TGTGCCTCCTCTGATTGGGGGGTCGGCCAGGTGGAACAGACCCAGTACTTC. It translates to CASSDWGVGQVEQTQYF.

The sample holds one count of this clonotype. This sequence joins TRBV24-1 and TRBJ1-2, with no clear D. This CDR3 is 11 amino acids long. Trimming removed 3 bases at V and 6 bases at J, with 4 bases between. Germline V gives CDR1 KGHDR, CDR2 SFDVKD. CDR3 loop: CATSDGDGYTF. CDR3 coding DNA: TGTGCCACCAGTGATGGAGATGGCTACACCTTC.

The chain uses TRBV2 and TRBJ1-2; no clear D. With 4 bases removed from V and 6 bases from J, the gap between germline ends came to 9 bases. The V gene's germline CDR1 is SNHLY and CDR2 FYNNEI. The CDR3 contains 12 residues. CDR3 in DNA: TGTGCCAGCAGTGCGGCCCCCAATGGCTACACCTTC. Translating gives CASSAAPNGYTF.

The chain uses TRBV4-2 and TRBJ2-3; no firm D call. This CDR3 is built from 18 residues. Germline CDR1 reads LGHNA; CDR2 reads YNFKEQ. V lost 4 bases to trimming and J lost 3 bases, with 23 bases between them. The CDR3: CASSPTAIDVSWTDTQYF. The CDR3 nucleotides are TGTGCCAGCAGCCCCACAGCTATAGACGTTTCTTGGACAGATACGCAGTATTTT.

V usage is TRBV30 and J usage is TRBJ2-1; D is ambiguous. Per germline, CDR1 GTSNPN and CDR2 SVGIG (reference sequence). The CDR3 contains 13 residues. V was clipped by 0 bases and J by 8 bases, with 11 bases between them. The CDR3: CAWSVPPTDEQFF. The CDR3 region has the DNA TGTGCCTGGAGTGTACCCCCCACGGATGAGCAGTTCTTC.

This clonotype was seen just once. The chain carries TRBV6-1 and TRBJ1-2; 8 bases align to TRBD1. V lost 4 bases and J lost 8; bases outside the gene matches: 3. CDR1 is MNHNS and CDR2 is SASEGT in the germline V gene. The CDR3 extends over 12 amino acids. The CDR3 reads CASSGTGGGYTF. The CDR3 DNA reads TGTGCCAGCAGTGGTACAGGGGGGGGCTACACCTTC.

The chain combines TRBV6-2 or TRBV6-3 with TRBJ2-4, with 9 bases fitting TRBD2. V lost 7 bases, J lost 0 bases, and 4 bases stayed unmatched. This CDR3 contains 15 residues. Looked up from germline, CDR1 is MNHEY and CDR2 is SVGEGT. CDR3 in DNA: TGTGCCAGCAATCCTAGCGGGGTAGCCAAAAACATTCAGTACTTC. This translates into CASNPSGVAKNIQYF.

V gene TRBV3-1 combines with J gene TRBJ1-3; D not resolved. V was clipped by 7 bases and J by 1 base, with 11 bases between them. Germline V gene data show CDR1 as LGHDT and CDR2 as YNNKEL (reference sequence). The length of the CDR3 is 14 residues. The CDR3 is CASTLKGSGNTIYF. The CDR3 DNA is TGTGCCAGCACCCTAAAGGGATCTGGAAACACCATATATTTT.

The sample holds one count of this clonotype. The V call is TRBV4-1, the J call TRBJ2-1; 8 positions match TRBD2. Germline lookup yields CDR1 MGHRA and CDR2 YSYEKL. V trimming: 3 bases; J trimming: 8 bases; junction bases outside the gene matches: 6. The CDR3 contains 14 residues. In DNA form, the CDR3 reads TGCGCCAGCAGCCACCCGGGGGGGAGGGATGAGCAGTTCTTC. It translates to CASSHPGGRDEQFF.

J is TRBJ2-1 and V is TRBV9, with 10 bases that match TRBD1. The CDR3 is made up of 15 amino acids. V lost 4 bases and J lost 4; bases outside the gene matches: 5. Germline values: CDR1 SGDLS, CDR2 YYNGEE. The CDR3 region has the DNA TGTGCCAGCAGCTTCGGACAGGGGGGATACAATGAGCAGTTCTTC. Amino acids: CASSFGQGGYNEQFF.

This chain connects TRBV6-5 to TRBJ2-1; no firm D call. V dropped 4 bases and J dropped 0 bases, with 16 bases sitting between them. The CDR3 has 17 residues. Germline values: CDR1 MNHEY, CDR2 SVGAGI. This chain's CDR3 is CASSWASEWSSYNEQFF. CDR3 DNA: TGTGCCAGCAGTTGGGCGAGCGAGTGGAGCTCCTACAATGAGCAGTTCTTC.

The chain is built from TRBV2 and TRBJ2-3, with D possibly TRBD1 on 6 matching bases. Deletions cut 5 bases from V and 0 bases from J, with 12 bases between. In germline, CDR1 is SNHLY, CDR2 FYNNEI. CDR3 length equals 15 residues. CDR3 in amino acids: CASSSQGHSTDTQYF. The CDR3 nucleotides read TGTGCCAGCAGTTCCCAGGGGCATAGCACAGATACGCAGTATTTT.

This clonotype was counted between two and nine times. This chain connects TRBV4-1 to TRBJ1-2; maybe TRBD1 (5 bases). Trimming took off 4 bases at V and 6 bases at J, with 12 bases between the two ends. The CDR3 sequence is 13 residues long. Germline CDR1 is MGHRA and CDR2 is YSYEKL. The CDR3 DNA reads TGCGCCAGCAGCCCGGAGGGGTGGGATGGCTACACCTTC. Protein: CASSPEGWDGYTF.

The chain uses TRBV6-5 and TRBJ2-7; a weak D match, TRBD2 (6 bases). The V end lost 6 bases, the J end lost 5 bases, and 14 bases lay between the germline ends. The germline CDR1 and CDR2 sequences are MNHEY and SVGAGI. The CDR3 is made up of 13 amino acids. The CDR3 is CASREGRQNEQYF. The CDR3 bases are TGTGCCAGCAGGGAGGGCCGGCAGAACGAGCAGTACTTC.

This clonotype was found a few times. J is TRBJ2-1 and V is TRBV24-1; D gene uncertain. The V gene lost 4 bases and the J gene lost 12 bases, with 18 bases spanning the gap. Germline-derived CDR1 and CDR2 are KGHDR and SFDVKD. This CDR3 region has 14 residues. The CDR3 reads CATSDPGPPSGQFF. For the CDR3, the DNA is TGTGCCACCAGTGACCCCGGGCCACCCTCCGGGCAGTTCTTC.

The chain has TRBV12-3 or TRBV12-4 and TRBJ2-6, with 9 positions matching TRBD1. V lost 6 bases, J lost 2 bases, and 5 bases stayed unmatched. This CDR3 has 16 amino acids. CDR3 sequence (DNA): TGTGCCAGCAGAGGACAGGGGTTCACTGGGGCCAACGTCCTGACTTTC. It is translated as CASRGQGFTGANVLTF.

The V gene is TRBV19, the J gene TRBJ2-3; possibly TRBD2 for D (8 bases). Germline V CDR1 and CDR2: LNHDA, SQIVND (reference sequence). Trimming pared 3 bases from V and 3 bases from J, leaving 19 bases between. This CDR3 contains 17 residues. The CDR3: CASSIRGAASGTDTQYF. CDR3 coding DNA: TGTGCCAGTAGTATCAGGGGGGCGGCTAGCGGGACAGATACGCAGTATTTT.

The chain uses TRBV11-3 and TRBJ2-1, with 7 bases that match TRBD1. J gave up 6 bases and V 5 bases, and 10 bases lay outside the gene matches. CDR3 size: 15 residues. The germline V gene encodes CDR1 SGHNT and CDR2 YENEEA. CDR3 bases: TGTGCCAGCAGCCAAGGGACAGTCGGGACCAATGAGCAGTTCTTC. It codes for CASSQGTVGTNEQFF. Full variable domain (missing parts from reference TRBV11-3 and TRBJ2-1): EAGVVQSPRYKIIEKKQPVAFWCNPISGHNTLYWYLQNLGQGPELLIRYENEEAVDDSQLPKDRFSAERLKGVDSTLKIQPAELGDSAVYLCASSQGTVGTNEQFFGPGTRLTVL.

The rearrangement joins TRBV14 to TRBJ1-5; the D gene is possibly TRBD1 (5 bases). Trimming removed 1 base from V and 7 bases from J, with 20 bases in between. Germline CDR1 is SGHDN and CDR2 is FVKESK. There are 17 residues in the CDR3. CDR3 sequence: CASSQVLQGESGQPQHF. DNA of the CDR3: TGTGCCAGCAGCCAAGTACTTCAGGGAGAGTCCGGACAGCCCCAGCATTTT.

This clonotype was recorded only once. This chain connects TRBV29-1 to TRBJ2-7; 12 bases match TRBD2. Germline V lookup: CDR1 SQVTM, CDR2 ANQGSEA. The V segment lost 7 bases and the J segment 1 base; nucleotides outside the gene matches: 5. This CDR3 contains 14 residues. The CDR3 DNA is TGCAGCGCCCTAGGACTAGCGGGATCCTACGAGCAGTACTTC. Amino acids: CSALGLAGSYEQYF.

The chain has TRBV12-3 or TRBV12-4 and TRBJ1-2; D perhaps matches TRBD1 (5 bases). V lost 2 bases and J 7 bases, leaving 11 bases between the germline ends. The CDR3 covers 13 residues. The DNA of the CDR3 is TGTGCCAGCAGTTTACAGGGATGGGGTGGCTACACCTTC. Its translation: CASSLQGWGGYTF.

The DNA for the CDR3 is TGTGCCAGCAGAAAGAGCGGGACTAGACAAGAGACCCAGTACTTC. Protein sequence: CASRKSGTRQETQYF. V usage is TRBV6-6 and J usage is TRBJ2-5; 8 nucleotides align to TRBD2. This CDR3 is built from 15 residues. J gave up 2 bases and V 6 bases, and 8 bases lay outside the gene matches. CDR1 is MNHNY and CDR2 is SVGAGI in the germline V gene (reference sequence).

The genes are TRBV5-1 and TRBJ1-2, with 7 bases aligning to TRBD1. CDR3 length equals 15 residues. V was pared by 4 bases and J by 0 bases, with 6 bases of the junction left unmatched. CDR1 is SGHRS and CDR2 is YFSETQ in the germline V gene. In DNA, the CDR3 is TGCGCCAGCAGCCCGACAGGGAACTCTAACTATGGCTACACCTTC. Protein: CASSPTGNSNYGYTF.

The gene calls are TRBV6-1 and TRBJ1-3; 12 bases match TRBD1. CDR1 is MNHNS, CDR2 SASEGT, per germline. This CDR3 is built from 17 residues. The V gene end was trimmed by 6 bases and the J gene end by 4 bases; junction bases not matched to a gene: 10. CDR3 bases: TGTGCCAGCAGGATCGGGACAGGGGGCGCGGGGGGAAACACCATATATTTT. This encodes CASRIGTGGAGGNTIYF.